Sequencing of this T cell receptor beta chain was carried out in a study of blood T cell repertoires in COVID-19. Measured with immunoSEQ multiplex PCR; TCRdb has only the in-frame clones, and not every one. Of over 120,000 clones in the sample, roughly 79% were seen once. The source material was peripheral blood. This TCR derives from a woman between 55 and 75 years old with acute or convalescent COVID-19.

CDR3 coding DNA: TGTGCCAGTAGTATGTTCCGGGGAGCTAACTATGGCTACACCTTC. This gives the protein CASSMFRGANYGYTF. The V and J genes are TRBV19 and TRBJ1-2; D is ambiguous. V was pared by 3 bases and J by 0 bases, with 11 bases between. The germline gives CDR1 LNHDA, CDR2 SQIVND (reference sequence). The CDR3 consists of 15 residues. Combining the CDR3 with reference TRBV19 and TRBJ1-2 gives the whole variable domain DGGITQSPKYLFRKEGQNVTLSCEQNLNHDAMYWYRQDPGQGLRLIYYSQIVNDFQKGDIAEGYSVSREKKESFPLTVTSAQKNPTAFYLCASSMFRGANYGYTFGSGTRLTVV.